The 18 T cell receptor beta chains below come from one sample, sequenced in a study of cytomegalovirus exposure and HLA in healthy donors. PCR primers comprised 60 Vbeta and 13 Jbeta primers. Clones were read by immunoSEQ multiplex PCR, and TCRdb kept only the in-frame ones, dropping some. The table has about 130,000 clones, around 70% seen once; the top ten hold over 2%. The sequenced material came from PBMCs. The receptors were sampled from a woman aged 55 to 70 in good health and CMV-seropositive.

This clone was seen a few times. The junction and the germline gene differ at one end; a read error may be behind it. The CDR3 reads CSSSLGEGTEAFF. The CDR3, as DNA: TGTTCCAGCAGCTTAGGGGAGGGGACTGAAGCTTTCTTT. The chain links TRBV7-9 to TRBJ1-1, with TRBD1 as a possible D gene (5 bases). The germline gives CDR1 SEHNR, CDR2 FQNEAQ (reference sequence). This CDR3 spans 13 amino acids. The full variable domain, rest sourced from reference TRBV7-9 and TRBJ1-1, is DTGVSQNPRHKITKRGQNVTFRCDPISEHNRLYWYRQTLGQGPEFLTYFQNEAQLEKSRLLSDRFSAERPKGSFSTLEIQRTEQGDSAMYLCSSSLGEGTEAFFGQGTRLTVV.

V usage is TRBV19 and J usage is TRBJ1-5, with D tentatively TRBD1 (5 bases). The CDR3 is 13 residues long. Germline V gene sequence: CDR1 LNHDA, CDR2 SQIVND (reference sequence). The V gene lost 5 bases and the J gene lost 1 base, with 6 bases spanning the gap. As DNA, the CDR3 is TGTGCCAGTAGTCGACAGAGCAATCAGCCCCAGCATTTT. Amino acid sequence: CASSRQSNQPQHF.

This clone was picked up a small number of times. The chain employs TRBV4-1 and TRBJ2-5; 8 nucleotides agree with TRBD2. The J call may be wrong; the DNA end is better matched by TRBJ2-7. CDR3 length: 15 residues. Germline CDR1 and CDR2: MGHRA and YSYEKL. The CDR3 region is CASSQDPGGTYEQYF. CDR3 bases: TGCGCCAGCAGCCAAGATCCGGGAGGGACCTACGAGCAGTACTTC.

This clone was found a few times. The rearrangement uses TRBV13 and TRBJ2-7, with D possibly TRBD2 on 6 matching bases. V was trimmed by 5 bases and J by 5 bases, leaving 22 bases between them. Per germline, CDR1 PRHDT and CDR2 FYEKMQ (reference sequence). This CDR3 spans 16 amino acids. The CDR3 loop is CASSTVTHGGIHEQYF. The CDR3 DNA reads TGTGCCAGCAGCACCGTAACCCATGGGGGGATCCACGAGCAGTACTTC.

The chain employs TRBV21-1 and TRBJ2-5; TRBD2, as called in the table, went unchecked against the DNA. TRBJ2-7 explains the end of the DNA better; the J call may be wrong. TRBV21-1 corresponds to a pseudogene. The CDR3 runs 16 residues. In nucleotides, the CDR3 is TGTGCCAGCAGCAAATTCCGGCACTGGAGGCCTTACGAGCAGTACTTC. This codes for CASSKFRHWRPYEQYF.

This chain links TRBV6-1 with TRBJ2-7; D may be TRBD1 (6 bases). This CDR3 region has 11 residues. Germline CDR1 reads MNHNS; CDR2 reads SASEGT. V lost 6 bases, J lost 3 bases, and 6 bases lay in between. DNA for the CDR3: TGTGCCAGCAGAGGGGGCTACGAGCAGTACTTC. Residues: CASRGGYEQYF.

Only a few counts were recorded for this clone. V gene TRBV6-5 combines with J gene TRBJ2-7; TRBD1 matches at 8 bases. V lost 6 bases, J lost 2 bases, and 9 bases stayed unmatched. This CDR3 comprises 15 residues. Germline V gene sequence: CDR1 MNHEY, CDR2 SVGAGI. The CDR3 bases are TGTGCCAGCAGCCCTAGACAGGGGTTCCCCTACGAGCAGTACTTC. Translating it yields CASSPRQGFPYEQYF.

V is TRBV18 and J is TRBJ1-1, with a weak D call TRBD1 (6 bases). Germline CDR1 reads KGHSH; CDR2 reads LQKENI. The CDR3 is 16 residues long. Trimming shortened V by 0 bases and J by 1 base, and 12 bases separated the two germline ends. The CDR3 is CASSPPSGRGNTEAFF. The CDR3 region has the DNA TGTGCCAGCTCACCACCGTCGGGCAGGGGGAACACTGAAGCTTTCTTT.

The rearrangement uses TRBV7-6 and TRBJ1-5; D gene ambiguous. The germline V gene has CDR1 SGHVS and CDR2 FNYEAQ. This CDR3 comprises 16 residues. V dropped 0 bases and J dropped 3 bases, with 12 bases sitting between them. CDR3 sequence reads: CASSLARAGNNQPQHF. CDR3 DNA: TGTGCCAGCAGCTTAGCGCGGGCCGGGAACAATCAGCCCCAGCATTTT.

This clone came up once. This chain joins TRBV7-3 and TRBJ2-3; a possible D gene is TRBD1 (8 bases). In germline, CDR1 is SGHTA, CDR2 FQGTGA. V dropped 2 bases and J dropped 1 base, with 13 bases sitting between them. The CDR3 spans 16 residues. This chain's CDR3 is CASSLGTGGGTDTQYF. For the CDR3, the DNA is TGTGCCAGCAGCTTAGGAACAGGGGGGGGCACAGATACGCAGTATTTT.

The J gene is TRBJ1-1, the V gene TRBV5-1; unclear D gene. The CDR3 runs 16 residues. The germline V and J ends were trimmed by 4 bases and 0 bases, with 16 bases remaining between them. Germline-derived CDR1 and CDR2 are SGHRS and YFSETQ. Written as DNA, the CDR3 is TGCGCCAGCAGCCCCTTCGATGACGGGATGAACACTGAAGCTTTCTTT. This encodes CASSPFDDGMNTEAFF.

CDR3 amino acids: CASRRGEQYF. As DNA, the CDR3 is TGTGCCAGCAGACGGGGCGAGCAGTACTTC. J is TRBJ2-7 and V is TRBV2; weak D call: TRBD2 (5 bases). The CDR3 runs to 10 residues. CDR1 is SNHLY and CDR2 is FYNNEI in the germline V gene. V lost 6 bases and J 6 bases, leaving 6 bases between the germline ends.

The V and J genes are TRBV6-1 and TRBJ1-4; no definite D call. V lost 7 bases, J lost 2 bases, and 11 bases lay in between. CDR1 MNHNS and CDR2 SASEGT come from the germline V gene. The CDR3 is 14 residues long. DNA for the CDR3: TGTGCCAGCATAGAGGGCGGCACTAATGAAAAACTGTTTTTT. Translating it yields CASIEGGTNEKLFF.

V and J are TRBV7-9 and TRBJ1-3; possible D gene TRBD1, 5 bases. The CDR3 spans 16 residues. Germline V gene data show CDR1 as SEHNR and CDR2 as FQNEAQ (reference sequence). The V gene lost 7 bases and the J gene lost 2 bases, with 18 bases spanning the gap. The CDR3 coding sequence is TGTGCCAGCACCGCAGATAAGGGGCTAGCTGGAAACACCATATATTTT. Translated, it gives CASTADKGLAGNTIYF.

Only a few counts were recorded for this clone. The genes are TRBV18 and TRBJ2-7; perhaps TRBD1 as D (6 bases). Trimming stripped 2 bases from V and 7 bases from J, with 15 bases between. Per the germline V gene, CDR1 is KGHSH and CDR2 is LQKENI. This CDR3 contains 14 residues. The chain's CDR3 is CASSPGSGVYEQYF. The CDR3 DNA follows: TGTGCCAGCTCACCAGGGTCAGGGGTATATGAGCAGTACTTC.

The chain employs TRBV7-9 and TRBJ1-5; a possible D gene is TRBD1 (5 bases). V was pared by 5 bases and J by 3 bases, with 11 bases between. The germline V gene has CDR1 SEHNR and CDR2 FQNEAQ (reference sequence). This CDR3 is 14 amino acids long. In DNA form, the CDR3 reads TGTGCCAGCAGCCCAGGAGGGGTCAATCAGCCCCAGCATTTT. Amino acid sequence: CASSPGGVNQPQHF. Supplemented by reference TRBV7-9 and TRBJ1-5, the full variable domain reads DTGVSQNPRHKITKRGQNVTFRCDPISEHNRLYWYRQTLGQGPEFLTYFQNEAQLEKSRLLSDRFSAERPKGSFSTLEIQRTEQGDSAMYLCASSPGGVNQPQHFGDGTRLSIL.

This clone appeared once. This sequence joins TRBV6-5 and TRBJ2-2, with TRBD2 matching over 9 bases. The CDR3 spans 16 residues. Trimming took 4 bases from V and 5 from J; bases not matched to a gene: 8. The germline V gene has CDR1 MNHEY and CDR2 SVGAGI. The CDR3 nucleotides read TGTGCCAGCAGTTCGAGCGGGGGGCAAGTAACCGGGGAGCTGTTTTTT. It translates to CASSSSGGQVTGELFF.

Here the CDR3 DNA reads TGTGCCAGCAGTGACCGTGACAGGGCGATTGACTATGGCTACACCTTC. Translating gives CASSDRDRAIDYGYTF. The chain has TRBV2 and TRBJ1-2; 7 bases map to TRBD1. Germline loops: CDR1 SNHLY, CDR2 FYNNEI. The V and J ends lost 3 bases and 3 bases, in that order; junction bases with no gene match: 10. The CDR3 is 16 amino acids.